This T cell receptor beta chain was found in a study of T cell repertoires in cytomegalovirus infection. One entry per CDR3 protein, called by TCRdb with MiXCR from the reads. Here the sample spans 200,000 or so distinct CDR3 sequences, about 28% being singletons. The CDR3 is 16 amino acids. V shed 1 base and J 10 bases; nucleotides not matched to a gene: 13. Germline V gene sequence: CDR1 SGHDN, CDR2 FVKESK. This clonotype was seen only a few times. V gene TRBV14 combines with J gene TRBJ2-1, with TRBD2 matching 7 bases. The sequencing input was PBMCs. The TCR comes from a human donor in good health (CMV status not recorded). Some clones in this sample may be carry-over from other donors' samples. The chain's CDR3 is CASSQASGVSFQEQFF. DNA of the CDR3: TGTGCCAGCAGCCAAGCAAGCGGGGTTTCTTTTCAAGAGCAGTTCTTC.